These 12 T cell receptor beta chains originate from one sample sequenced in a study of blood T cell repertoires in COVID-19 (dated by TCRdb to about 2020). Libraries were prepared through the immunoSEQ multiplex PCR assay. TCRdb obtained this table from immuneACCESS and retained in-frame rearrangements with V and J assigned. These tables miss some clones; where compared with another copy, unresolved V genes account for less than half of the shortfall, and the remainder is unexplained. The sample table records roughly 360,000 clones; approximately 88% of these occur just once. The ten largest clonotypes hold approximately 1% of the sample. The sample consisted of PBMCs or T cells enriched from blood (not recorded which). The receptor set was obtained from a woman aged 25 to 45 with acute COVID-19.

The chain combines TRBV5-1 with TRBJ1-1; perhaps TRBD1 as D (5 bases). Between the trimmed V and J ends, which lost 6 bases and 5 bases, there was a span of 17 bases. This CDR3 is 14 amino acids long. Germline V gives CDR1 SGHRS, CDR2 YFSETQ. CDR3 DNA: TGCGCCAGCATGGGCACGCAGGGTAGTACTGAAGCTTTCTTT. Translation: CASMGTQGSTEAFF.

The rearrangement joins TRBV3-1 (or the pseudogene TRBV3-2) to TRBJ1-6, with 9 nucleotides matching TRBD1. Germline CDR1 reads LGHDT; CDR2 reads YNNKEL (reference sequence). V trimming: 2 bases; J trimming: 10 bases; junction bases outside the gene matches: 6. The CDR3 has 15 amino acids. CDR3 nucleotide sequence: TGTGCCAGCAGCCAAAAGACAGGGGGTGGATCACCCCTCCACTTT. This encodes CASSQKTGGGSPLHF.

This clone has more than one count but fewer than ten. The chain recombines TRBV5-1 with TRBJ1-1; D may be TRBD1 (6 bases). V lost 2 bases, J lost 4 bases, and 9 bases lay in between. Per germline, CDR1 SGHRS and CDR2 YFSETQ. The CDR3 extends over 13 amino acids. CDR3 in amino acids: CASSFRRGTEAFF. CDR3 bases: TGCGCCAGCAGCTTCCGCAGGGGCACTGAAGCTTTCTTT. Looking up the rest from reference TRBV5-1 and TRBJ1-1 gives the full variable domain: KAGVTQTPRYLIKTRGQQVTLSCSPISGHRSVSWYQQTPGQGLQFLFEYFSETQRNKGNFPGRFSGRQFSNSRSEMNVSTLELGDSALYLCASSFRRGTEAFFGQGTRLTVV.

This chain connects TRBV7-9 to TRBJ1-5, with 9 bases identical to TRBD1. V dropped 1 base and J dropped 1; count of bases not matched to a gene: 5. In germline, CDR1 is SEHNR, CDR2 FQNEAQ (reference sequence). This CDR3 is built from 17 residues. DNA of the CDR3: TGTGCCAGCAGCTTAGTCGTGGACAGGGGAAGCAATCAGCCCCAGCATTTT. This encodes CASSLVVDRGSNQPQHF.

This chain links TRBV30 with TRBJ1-3, with no clear D. The ends were cut back, 2 bases at V and 4 bases at J, with 9 bases in the middle. This CDR3 spans 13 amino acids. Germline lookup yields CDR1 GTSNPN and CDR2 SVGIG (reference sequence). The CDR3 sequence is CAWSPTGGNTIYF. Here the CDR3 DNA reads TGTGCCTGGAGTCCGACGGGAGGAAACACCATATATTTT.

The V call is TRBV6-2 or TRBV6-3, the J call TRBJ1-1, with D hard to call. The CDR3 is made up of 17 amino acids. Per the germline V gene, CDR1 is MNHEY and CDR2 is SVGEGT. The V end was cut by 2 bases, the J end by 1 base, with 17 bases between. The CDR3 is CASSYPRTPHGNTEAFF. CDR3 bases: TGTGCCAGCAGTTACCCTAGAACCCCACACGGGAACACTGAAGCTTTCTTT.

This sequence joins TRBV7-3 and TRBJ2-3; TRBD2 aligns across 10 bases. From germline, CDR1 is SGHTA and CDR2 FQGTGA. V lost 6 bases and J lost 1; bases outside the gene matches: 7. This CDR3 has 16 amino acids. The CDR3 here is CASSPTLAGGTDTQYF. Written as DNA, the CDR3 is TGTGCCAGCAGTCCGACCCTAGCGGGGGGCACAGATACGCAGTATTTT.

This clone was observed once. The rearrangement joins TRBV29-1 to TRBJ1-1, with D possibly being TRBD1 (6 bases). With 5 bases removed from V and 0 bases from J, the gap between germline ends came to 10 bases. Germline V gene data show CDR1 as SQVTM and CDR2 as ANQGSEA. This CDR3 is 13 amino acids long. This CDR3 reads CSVSQGMNTEAFF. The CDR3 DNA sequence: TGCAGCGTTAGTCAGGGGATGAACACTGAAGCTTTCTTT.

The chain joins TRBV3-1 (or the pseudogene TRBV3-2) to TRBJ1-1, with 8 bases lining up with TRBD1. The CDR3 runs 15 residues. Germline V CDR1 and CDR2: LGHDT, YNNKEL (reference sequence). Trimming cost V 4 bases and J 6 bases; bases outside gene matches: 10. The CDR3 coding sequence is TGTGCCAGCAGCCCTCAAGCACAGGGGGTCCCTGAAGCTTTCTTT. Amino acid sequence: CASSPQAQGVPEAFF.

The chain joins TRBV7-2 to TRBJ1-1; 8 positions match TRBD1. The CDR3 sequence is 14 residues long. V lost 6 bases, J lost 4 bases, and 7 bases stayed unmatched. Germline CDR1 reads SGHTA; CDR2 reads FQGNSA. CDR3 sequence reads: CASRPGGAGTEAFF. The CDR3 DNA follows: TGTGCCAGCAGGCCAGGGGGCGCGGGCACTGAAGCTTTCTTT. The whole variable domain, filled in from reference TRBV7-2 and TRBJ1-1, reads GAGVSQSPSNKVTEKGKDVELRCDPISGHTALYWYRQSLGQGLEFLIYFQGNSAPDKSGLPSDRFSAERTGGSVSTLTIQRTQQEDSAVYLCASRPGGAGTEAFFGQGTRLTVV.

The V call is TRBV19, the J call TRBJ2-3; 7 bases fit TRBD1. Germline CDR1 LNHDA, CDR2 SQIVND (reference sequence). The CDR3 is 12 amino acids. Trimming removed 3 bases from V and 10 bases from J; junction bases left unmatched: 4. The CDR3 sequence: CASSMLGGSQYF. In DNA form, the CDR3 reads TGTGCCAGTAGTATGTTAGGGGGCTCGCAGTATTTT.

This clone was counted once. The chain joins TRBV24-1 to TRBJ2-1, with 8 bases aligning to TRBD1. The junction had 8 bases not matched to a gene; V was cut back by 4 bases and J by 1 base. CDR3 length equals 17 residues. Per the germline V gene, CDR1 is KGHDR and CDR2 is SFDVKD. The chain's CDR3 is CATSEYSTGGSYNEQFF. CDR3 bases: TGTGCCACCAGTGAGTACTCTACAGGGGGATCCTACAATGAGCAGTTCTTC.